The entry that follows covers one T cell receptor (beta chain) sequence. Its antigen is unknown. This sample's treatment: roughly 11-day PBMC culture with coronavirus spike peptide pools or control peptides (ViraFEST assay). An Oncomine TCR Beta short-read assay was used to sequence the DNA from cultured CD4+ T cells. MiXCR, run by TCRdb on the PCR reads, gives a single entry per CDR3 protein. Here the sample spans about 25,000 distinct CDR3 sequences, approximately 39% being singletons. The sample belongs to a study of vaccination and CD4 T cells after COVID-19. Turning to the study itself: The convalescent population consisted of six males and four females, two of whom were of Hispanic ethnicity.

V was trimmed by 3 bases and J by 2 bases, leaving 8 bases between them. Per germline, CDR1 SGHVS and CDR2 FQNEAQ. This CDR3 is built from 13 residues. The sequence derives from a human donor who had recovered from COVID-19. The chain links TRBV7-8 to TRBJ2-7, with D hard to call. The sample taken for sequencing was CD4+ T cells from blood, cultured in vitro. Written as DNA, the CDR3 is TGTGCCAGCAGCTTGACACAAGCCTACGAGCAGTACTTC. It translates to CASSLTQAYEQYF.